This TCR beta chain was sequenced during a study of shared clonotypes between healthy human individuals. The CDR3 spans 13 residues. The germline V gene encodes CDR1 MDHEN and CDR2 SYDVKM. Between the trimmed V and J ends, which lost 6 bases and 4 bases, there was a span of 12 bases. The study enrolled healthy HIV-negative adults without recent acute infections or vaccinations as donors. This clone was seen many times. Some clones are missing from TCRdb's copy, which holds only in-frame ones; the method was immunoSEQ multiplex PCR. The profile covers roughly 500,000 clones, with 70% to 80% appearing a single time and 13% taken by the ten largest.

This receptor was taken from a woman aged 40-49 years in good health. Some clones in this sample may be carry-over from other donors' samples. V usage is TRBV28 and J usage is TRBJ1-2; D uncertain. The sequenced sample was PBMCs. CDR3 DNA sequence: TGTGCCAGCAGGCTACATGCGGGCTATGGCTACACCTTC. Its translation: CASRLHAGYGYTF.